Listed here is a single T cell receptor beta chain. What it binds is not known. These data belong to a study of T cell clones after liver transplantation. Looking at the study overall: Samples came pre-transplant, pre-randomization before withdrawal, and post-randomization after withdrawal ended.

Whole-study results and caveats: Post-transplant, graft-donor-reactive CD4 TCRbeta sequences in blood dropped significantly in most of the 8 subjects.

Clones were sequenced by immunoSEQ multiplex PCR, and TCRdb holds only the in-frame ones, with some missing. The sample yields 55,000 or so clones, about two thirds seen once. Looked up from germline, CDR1 is MDHEN and CDR2 is SYDVKM. Trimming at V came to 7 bases and at J to 1 base, leaving 8 bases not matched to a gene. This CDR3 is built from 16 residues. The sequence came from a human donor who received a liver transplant. The chain uses TRBV28 and TRBJ1-1; 11 nucleotides match TRBD1. The sample here was CD4+ T cells from blood, taken before liver transplant. The CDR3 sequence: CASTSSGTGGNTEAFF. Written as DNA, the CDR3 is TGTGCCAGCACCTCCTCCGGGACAGGGGGGAACACTGAAGCTTTCTTT.